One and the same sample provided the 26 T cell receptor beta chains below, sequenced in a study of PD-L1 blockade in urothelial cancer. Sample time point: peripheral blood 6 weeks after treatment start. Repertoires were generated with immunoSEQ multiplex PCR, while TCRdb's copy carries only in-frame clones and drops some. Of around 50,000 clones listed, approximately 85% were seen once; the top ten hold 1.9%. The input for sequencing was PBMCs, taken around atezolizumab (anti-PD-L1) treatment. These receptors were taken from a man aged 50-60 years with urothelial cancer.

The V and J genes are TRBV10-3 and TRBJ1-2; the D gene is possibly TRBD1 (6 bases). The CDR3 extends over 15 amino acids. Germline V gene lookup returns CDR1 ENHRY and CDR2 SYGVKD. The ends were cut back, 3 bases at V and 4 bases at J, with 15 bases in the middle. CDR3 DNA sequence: TGTGCCATCAGTGAAAATTCGGGGGGCCGCTATGGCTACACCTTC. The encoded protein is CAISENSGGRYGYTF.

As DNA, the CDR3 is TGTGCCAGCAGCGGGAGCACTGAAGCTTTCTTT. It codes for CASSGSTEAFF. The chain employs TRBV6-5 and TRBJ1-1; D remains unclear. The germline gives CDR1 MNHEY, CDR2 SVGAGI. The CDR3 has 11 residues. Between the trimmed V and J ends, which lost 6 bases and 4 bases, there was a span of 6 bases.

CDR3 DNA sequence: TGTGCCAGCAGTGACTTTACTAGGGGGCCCTACGAGCAGTACTTC. Translating it yields CASSDFTRGPYEQYF. This chain uses TRBV6-4 with TRBJ2-7, with 7 positions matching TRBD1. The V gene's germline CDR1 is MRHNA and CDR2 SNTAGT. The V segment lost 1 base and the J segment 2 bases; nucleotides outside the gene matches: 5. The CDR3 runs to 15 residues.

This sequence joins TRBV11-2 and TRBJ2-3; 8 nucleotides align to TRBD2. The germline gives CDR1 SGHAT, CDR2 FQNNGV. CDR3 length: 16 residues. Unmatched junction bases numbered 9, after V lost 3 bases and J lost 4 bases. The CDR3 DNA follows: TGTGCCAGCAGCTTTTCCGGGACTAGAGGGCCAGATACGCAGTATTTT. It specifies CASSFSGTRGPDTQYF.

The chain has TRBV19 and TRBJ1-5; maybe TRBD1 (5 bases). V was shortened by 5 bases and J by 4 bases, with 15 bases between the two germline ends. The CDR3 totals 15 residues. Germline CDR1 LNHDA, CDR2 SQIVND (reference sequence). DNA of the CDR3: TGTGCCAGTAGTCTACCCGGGGGGTGGAATCAGCCCCAGCATTTT. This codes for CASSLPGGWNQPQHF.

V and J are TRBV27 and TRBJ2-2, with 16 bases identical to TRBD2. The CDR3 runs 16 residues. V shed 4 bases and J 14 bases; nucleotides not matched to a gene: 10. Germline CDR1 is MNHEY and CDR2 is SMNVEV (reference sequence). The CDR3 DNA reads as TGTGCCAGCAGTTCGGAGAGCGGGACTAGCGGGGGGGCCCTGTTTTTT. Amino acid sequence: CASSSESGTSGGALFF.

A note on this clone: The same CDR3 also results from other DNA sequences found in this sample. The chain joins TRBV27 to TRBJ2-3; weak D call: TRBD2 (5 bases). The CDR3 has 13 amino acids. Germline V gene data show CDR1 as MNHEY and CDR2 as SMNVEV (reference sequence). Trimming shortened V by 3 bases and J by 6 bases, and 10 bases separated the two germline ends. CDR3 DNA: TGTGCCAGCAGTTTTAGAGGGTTGGATACGCAGTATTTT. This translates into CASSFRGLDTQYF.

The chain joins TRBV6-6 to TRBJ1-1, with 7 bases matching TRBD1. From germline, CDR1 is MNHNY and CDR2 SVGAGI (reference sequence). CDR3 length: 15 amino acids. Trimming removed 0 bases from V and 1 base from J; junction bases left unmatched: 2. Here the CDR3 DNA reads TGTGCCAGCAGTTACTCGACAGGGCGGAACACTGAAGCTTTCTTT. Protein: CASSYSTGRNTEAFF.

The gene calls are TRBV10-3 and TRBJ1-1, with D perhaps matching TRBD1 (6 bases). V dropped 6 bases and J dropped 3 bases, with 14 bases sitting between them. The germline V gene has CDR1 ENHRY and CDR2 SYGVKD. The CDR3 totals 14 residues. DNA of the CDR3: TGTGCCATCAGGAACAGGGTGGTGGACACTGAAGCTTTCTTT. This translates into CAIRNRVVDTEAFF.

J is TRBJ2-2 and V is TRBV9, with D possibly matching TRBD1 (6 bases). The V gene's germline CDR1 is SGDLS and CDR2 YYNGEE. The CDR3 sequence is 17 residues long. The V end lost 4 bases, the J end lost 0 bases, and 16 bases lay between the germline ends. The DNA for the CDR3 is TGTGCCAGCAGCACACCGACTAAGGGGGCGAACACCGGGGAGCTGTTTTTT. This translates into CASSTPTKGANTGELFF.

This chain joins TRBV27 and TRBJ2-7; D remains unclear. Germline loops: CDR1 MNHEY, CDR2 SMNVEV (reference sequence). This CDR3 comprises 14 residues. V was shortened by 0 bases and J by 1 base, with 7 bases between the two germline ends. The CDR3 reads CASSLSSFSYEQYF. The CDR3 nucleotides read TGTGCCAGCAGTTTATCCTCTTTTTCCTACGAGCAGTACTTC.

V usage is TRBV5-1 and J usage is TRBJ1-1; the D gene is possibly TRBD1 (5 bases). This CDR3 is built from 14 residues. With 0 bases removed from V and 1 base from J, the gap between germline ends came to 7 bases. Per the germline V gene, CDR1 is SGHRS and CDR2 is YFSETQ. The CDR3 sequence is CASSLAGGNTEAFF. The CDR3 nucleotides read TGCGCCAGCAGCTTGGCGGGGGGGAACACTGAAGCTTTCTTT. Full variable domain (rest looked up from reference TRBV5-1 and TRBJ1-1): KAGVTQTPRYLIKTRGQQVTLSCSPISGHRSVSWYQQTPGQGLQFLFEYFSETQRNKGNFPGRFSGRQFSNSRSEMNVSTLELGDSALYLCASSLAGGNTEAFFGQGTRLTVV.

The CDR3 bases are TGTGCCAGTAGTATAGATCCATGGGCTTCGGACACCGGGGAGCTGTTTTTT. Amino acids: CASSIDPWASDTGELFF. The chain couples TRBV19 to TRBJ2-2; D remains ambiguous. Per the germline V gene, CDR1 is LNHDA and CDR2 is SQIVND (reference sequence). The CDR3 runs 17 residues. The V end was cut by 0 bases, the J end by 3 bases, with 14 bases between. Full variable domain (outside the CDR3, taken from reference TRBV19 and TRBJ2-2): DGGITQSPKYLFRKEGQNVTLSCEQNLNHDAMYWYRQDPGQGLRLIYYSQIVNDFQKGDIAEGYSVSREKKESFPLTVTSAQKNPTAFYLCASSIDPWASDTGELFFGEGSRLTVL.

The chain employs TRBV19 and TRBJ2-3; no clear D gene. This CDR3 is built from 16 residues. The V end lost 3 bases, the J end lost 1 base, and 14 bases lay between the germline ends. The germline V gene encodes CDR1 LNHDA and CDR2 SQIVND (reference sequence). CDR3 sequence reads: CASSILGSIRTDTQYF. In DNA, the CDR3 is TGTGCCAGTAGTATCTTGGGCAGCATTCGCACAGATACGCAGTATTTT.

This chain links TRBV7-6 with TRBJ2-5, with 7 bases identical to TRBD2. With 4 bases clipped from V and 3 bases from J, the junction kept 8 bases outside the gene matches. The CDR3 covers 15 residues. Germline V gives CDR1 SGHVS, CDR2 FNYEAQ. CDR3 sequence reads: CASSSWEGRKETQYF. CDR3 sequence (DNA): TGTGCCAGCAGCTCCTGGGAGGGGCGGAAAGAGACCCAGTACTTC. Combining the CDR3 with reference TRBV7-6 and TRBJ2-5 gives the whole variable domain GAGVSQSPRYKVTKRGQDVALRCDPISGHVSLYWYRQALGQGPEFLTYFNYEAQQDKSGLPNDRFSAERPEGSISTLTIQRTEQRDSAMYRCASSSWEGRKETQYFGPGTRLLVL.

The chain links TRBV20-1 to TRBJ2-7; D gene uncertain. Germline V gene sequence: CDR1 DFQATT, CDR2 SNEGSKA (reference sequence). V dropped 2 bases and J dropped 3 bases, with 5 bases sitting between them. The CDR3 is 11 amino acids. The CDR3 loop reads CSARLDYEQYF. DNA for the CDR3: TGCAGTGCTAGACTAGACTACGAGCAGTACTTC.

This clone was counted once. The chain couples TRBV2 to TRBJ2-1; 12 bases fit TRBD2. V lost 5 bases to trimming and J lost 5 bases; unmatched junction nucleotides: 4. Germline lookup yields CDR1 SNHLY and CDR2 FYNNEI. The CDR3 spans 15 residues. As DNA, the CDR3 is TGTGCCAGCAGTAAACTAGCGGGAGGAAACAATGAGCAGTTCTTC. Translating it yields CASSKLAGGNNEQFF.

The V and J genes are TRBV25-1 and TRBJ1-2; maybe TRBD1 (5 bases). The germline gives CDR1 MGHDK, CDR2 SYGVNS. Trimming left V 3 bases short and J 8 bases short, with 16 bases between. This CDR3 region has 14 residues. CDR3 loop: CASSDTGVSLGYTF. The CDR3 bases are TGTGCCAGCAGTGATACGGGGGTATCTTTGGGCTACACCTTC.

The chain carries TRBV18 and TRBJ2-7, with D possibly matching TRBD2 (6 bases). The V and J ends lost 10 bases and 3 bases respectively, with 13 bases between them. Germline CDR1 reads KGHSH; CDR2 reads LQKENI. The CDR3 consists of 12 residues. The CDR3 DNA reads TGTGCCACCATGGGGGGAAGCTACGAGCAGTACTTC. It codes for CATMGGSYEQYF.

The CDR3: CASFKGFEQFF. CDR3 nucleotide sequence: TGTGCCAGCTTTAAGGGGTTTGAGCAGTTCTTC. V is TRBV27 and J is TRBJ2-1; TRBD1 is a possible D gene (5 bases). Looked up from germline, CDR1 is MNHEY and CDR2 is SMNVEV (reference sequence). The CDR3 is 11 residues long. The V end lost 8 bases, the J end lost 9 bases, and 11 bases lay between the germline ends.

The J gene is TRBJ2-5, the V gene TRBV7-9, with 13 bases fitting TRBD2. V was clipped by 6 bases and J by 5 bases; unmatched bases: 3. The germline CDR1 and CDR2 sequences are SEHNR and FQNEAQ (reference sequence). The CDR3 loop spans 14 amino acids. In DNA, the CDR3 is TGTGCCAGCAGACTAGCGGGAGGGCCGGAGACCCAGTACTTC. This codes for CASRLAGGPETQYF.

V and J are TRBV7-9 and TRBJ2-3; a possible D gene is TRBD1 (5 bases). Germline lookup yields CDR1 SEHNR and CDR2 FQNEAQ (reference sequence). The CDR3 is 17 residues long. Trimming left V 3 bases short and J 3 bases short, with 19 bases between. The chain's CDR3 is CASSLVGLGLTTDTQYF. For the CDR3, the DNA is TGTGCCAGCAGCTTGGTGGGGCTAGGTTTGACTACAGATACGCAGTATTTT.

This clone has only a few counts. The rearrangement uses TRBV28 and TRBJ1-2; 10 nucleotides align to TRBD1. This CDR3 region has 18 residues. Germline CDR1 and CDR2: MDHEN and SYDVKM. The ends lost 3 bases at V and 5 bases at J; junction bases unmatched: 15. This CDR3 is CASSLFTTGGVSRYGYTF. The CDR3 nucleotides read TGTGCCAGCAGTTTGTTTACGACAGGGGGCGTAAGTCGTTATGGCTACACCTTC.

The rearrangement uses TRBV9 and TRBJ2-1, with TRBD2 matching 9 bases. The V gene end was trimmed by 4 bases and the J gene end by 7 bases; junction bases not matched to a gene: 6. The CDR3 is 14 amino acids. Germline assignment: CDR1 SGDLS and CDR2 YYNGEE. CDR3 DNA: TGTGCCAGCAGCTCTGGGACTAGCTATAATGAGCAGTTCTTC. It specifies CASSSGTSYNEQFF. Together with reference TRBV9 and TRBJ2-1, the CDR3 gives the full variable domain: DSGVTQTPKHLITATGQRVTLRCSPRSGDLSVYWYQQSLDQGLQFLIQYYNGEERAKGNILERFSAQQFPDLHSELNLSSLELGDSALYFCASSSGTSYNEQFFGPGTRLTVL.

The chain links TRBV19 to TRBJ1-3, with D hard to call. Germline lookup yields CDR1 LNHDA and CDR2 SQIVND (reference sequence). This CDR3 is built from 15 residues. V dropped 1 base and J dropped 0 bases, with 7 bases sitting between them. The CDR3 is CASSIARGSGNTIYF. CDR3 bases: TGTGCCAGTAGTATAGCCCGCGGCTCTGGAAACACCATATATTTT.

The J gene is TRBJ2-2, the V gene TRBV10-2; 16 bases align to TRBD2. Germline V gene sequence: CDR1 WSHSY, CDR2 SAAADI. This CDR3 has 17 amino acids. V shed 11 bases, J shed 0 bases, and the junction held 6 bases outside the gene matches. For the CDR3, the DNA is TGCGCCGGGGGGACTAGCGGGGGGGGCGCGAACACCGGGGAGCTGTTTTTT. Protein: CAGGTSGGGANTGELFF.